This TCR beta chain derives from a study of OX40 agonist ivuxolimab in advanced cancers. Here immunoSEQ multiplex PCR was the method, and the copy in TCRdb shows in-frame clones only, minus some. The table includes tens of thousands of clones, about 90% detected once. Losses at the gene ends were 0 bases for V and 2 bases for J; bases not matched to a gene: 7. CDR1 and CDR2 from the germline V gene are SGDLS and YYNGEE. The CDR3 covers 17 residues. As regards this clone: The antigen remains unidentified.

Notes on the study in general: Some of the nonresponding patients also showed low levels of normalized T-cell clonal expansion.

J is TRBJ2-3 and V is TRBV9; 9 nucleotides align to TRBD2. Sequenced material: CD4+ or CD8+ T cells sorted from blood, taken in a trial of the OX40 agonist ivuxolimab. The sequence derives from an adult with an advanced solid tumor such as melanoma, head and neck, liver or kidney cancer. CDR3 amino acids: CASSVGLAGATTDTQYF. Written as DNA, the CDR3 is TGTGCCAGCAGCGTAGGGTTAGCGGGAGCAACCACAGATACGCAGTATTTT.